The following is a TCR beta chain sequence with its context. Its matching antigen is unknown. Researchers report immunoSEQ v3.0 was run at survey level. Measured with immunoSEQ multiplex PCR; TCRdb has only the in-frame clones, and not every one. The sample lists approximately 24,000 clones; around 88% were seen once. The record originates from a study of long-term antiretroviral therapy in people with HIV. Overall study results and limits: Information pertaining to ART adherence, viral resistance or therapeutic modifications was not obtained. The study collected blood between about 2004 and 2018, possibly under older ART regimens. The range of CDR3 lengths in HIV repertoires proved narrower than that found in controls.

Cryopreserved PBMC, at roughly 0.85-11 million per sample, were present before DNA extraction. The sequence derives from a man aged 25 to 40 with HIV. Sequencing used unsorted PBMCs, obtained around 4.5 years after starting antiretroviral therapy.

The CDR3 here is CASSPTMGEQFF. The CDR3 coding sequence is TGTGCCAGCAGCCCAACAATGGGGGAGCAGTTCTTC. The rearrangement links TRBV16 to TRBJ2-1; the D is unclear. Germline V gives CDR1 KGHSY, CDR2 FQNENV. The CDR3 runs 12 residues. Trimming took 4 bases from V and 10 from J, leaving 11 bases between them.